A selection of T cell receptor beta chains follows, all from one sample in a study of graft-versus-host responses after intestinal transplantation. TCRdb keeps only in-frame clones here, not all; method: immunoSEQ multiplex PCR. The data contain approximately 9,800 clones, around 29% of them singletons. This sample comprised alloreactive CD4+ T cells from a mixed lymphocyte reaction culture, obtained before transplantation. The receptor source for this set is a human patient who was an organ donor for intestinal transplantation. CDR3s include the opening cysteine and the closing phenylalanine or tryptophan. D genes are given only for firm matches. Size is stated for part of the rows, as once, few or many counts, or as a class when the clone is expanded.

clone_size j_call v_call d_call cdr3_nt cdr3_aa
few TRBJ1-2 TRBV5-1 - TGCGCCAGCAGCTTACAGAACAACTATGGCTACACCTTC CASSLQNNYGYTF
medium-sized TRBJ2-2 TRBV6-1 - TGTGCCAGCAGTGACCACCTTCGGTCGGGCGGCACCGGGGAGCTGTTTTTT CASSDHLRSGGTGELFF
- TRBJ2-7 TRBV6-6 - TGTGCCAGCAGTTACTTCAGCTCCTACGAGCAGTACTTC CASSYFSSYEQYF
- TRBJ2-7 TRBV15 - TGTGCCACCAGCAGAGATCTAGGGTACGAGCAGTACTTC CATSRDLGYEQYF
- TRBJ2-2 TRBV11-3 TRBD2 TGTGCCAGCAGCTTAGCGGGACTAGCGGGCACCGGGGAGCTGTTTTTT CASSLAGLAGTGELFF
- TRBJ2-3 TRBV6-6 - TGTGCCAGCAGACTAGCTAGCACAGATACGCAGTATTTT CASRLASTDTQYF
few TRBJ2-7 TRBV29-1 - TGCAGCGTTGAAAGTCGGCAGGGACGGCAGCAGTACTTC CSVESRQGRQQYF
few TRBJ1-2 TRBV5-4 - TGTGCCAGCAGCTTGGGACAATATGGCTACACCTTC CASSLGQYGYTF
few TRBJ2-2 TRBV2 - TGTGCCAGCAGTGGGCAGTTGAACACCGGGGAGCTGTTTTTT CASSGQLNTGELFF
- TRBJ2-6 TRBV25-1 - TGTGCCAGCAGTCCACTAGGAATATCTGGGGCCAACGTCCTGACTTTC CASSPLGISGANVLTF
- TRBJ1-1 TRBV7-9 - TGTGCCAGCAGCTTCAGAGCGCCCGTTGGTCCTACTGAAGCTTTCTTT CASSFRAPVGPTEAFF
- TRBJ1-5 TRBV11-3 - TGTGCCAGCAGCTTAGGACACAATCAGCCCCAGCATTTT CASSLGHNQPQHF
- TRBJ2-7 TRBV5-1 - TGCGCCAGCAGCTTGGCGCCTGGGAACACCTACGAGCAGTACTTC CASSLAPGNTYEQYF
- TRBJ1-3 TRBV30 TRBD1 TGTGGACAGGGCTCTGGAAACACCATATATTTT CGQGSGNTIYF
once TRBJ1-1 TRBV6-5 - TGTGCCAGCAGTTACGGGACGGCCACTGAAGCTTTCTTT CASSYGTATEAFF
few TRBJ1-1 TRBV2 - TGTGCCAGCAGTGTAGTGAACACTGAAGCTTTCTTT CASSVVNTEAFF
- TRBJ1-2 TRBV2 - TGTGCCAGCAGTCTTTCCAGAGGATCCCTCTATGGCTACACCTTC CASSLSRGSLYGYTF
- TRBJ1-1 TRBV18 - TGTGCCAGCTCACTCGGACAGAACACTGAAGCTTTCTTT CASSLGQNTEAFF
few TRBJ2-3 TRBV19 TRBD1 TGTGCCAGTACCGCCGACAGGGGAGATACGCAGTATTTT CASTADRGDTQYF
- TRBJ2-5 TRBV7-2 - TGTGCCAGCAGCCTTAGAGGGGGAGAGACCCAGTACTTC CASSLRGGETQYF
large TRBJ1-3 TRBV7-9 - TGTGCCAGCAGCCCAGGGCGACCGGACACCATATATTTT CASSPGRPDTIYF
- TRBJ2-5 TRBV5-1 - TGCGCCAGCAGCGCCGTCCTCGGGGCTCAAGAGACCCAGTACTTC CASSAVLGAQETQYF
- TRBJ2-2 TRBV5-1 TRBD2 TGCGCCAGTACCATCCCCTACATAGCGGGGAACGCCGGGGAGCTGTTTTTT CASTIPYIAGNAGELFF
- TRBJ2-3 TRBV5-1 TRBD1 TGCGCCAGCAGCATCGGGACAGTCACAGATACGCAGTATTTT CASSIGTVTDTQYF
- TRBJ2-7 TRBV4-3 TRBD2 TGCGCCAGCAGCCAAGACTTTCTAATAGCGGGGGTTTCCTACGAGCAGTACTTC CASSQDFLIAGVSYEQYF
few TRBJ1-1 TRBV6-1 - TGTGCCAGCAGACCACAGCGAGGGAACACTGAAGCTTTCTTT CASRPQRGNTEAFF
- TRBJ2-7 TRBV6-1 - TGTGCCAGCAGTGAAATCCGCCAGGGGGGAGGTGAGCAGTACTTC CASSEIRQGGGEQYF
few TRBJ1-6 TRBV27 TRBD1 TGTGCCAGCAGTTTATGGGGGACAGGGATTTCACCCCTCCACTTT CASSLWGTGISPLHF
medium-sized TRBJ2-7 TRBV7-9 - TGTGCCAGCAGTGCGTCCGCTAGCTCCTACGAGCAGTACTTC CASSASASSYEQYF
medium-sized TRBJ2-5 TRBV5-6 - TGTGCCAGCAGCTTGAGCGGGCAAGAGACCCAGTACTTC CASSLSGQETQYF
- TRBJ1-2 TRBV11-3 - TGTGCCAGCAGCACTGGACAGAGCTATGGCTACACCTTC CASSTGQSYGYTF